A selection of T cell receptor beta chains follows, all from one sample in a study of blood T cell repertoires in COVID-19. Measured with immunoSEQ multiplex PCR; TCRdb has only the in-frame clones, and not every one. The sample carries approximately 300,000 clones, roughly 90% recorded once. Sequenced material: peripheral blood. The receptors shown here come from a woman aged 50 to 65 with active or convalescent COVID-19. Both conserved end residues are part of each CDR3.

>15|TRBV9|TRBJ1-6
CASSATPGANSPLHF
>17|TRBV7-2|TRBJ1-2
CASSLFPGQASNYGYTF
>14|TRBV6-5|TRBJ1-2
CASSYSITAHGYTF
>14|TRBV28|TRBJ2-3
CASNEGGRTDTQYF
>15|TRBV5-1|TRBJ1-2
CASSLEQGSSYGYTF
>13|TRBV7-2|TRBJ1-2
CASRGGAQNGYTF
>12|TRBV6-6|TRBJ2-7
CASSYQGREQYF
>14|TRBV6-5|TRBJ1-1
CASSYSGGNTEAFF
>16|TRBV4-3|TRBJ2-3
CASSQVDSPSTDTQYF
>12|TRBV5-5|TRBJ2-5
CASGGRTLAQYF
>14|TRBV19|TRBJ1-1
CASSIRTMNTEAFF
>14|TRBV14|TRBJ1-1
CASNRDRGSTEAFF
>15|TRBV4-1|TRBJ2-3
CASSQRTGGTDTQYF
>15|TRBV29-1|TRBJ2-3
CSGSALADTTDTQYF
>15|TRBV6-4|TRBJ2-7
CASNRRGRGAYEQYF
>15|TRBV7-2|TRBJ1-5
CASSLEIGRSQPQHF
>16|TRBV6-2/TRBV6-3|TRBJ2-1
CASSYSVVGGKDEQFF
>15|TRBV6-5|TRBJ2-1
CASSPGTPTYNEQFF
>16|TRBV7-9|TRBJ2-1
CASSGTSLSSYNEQFF
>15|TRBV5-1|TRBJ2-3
CASSLEGKRTDTQYF
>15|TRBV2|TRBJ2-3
CASRDSGRGTDTQYF
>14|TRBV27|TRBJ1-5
CASREYRDNQPQHF
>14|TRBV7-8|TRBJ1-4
CASSLGHRNEKLFF
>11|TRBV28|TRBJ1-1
CASMGATEAFF
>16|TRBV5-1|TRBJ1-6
CASSLDPGTGSPPLHF
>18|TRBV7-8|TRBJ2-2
CASNPGLAGAVNTGELFF
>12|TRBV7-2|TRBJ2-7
CASSLGWTNQAF
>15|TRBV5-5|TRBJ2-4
CASSLIVGGTNIQYF
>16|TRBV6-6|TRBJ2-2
CASSKGLARNTGELFF
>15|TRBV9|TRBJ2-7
CASSGGTTLSYEQYF
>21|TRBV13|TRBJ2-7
CASSFRRPGPPRQGAIYEQYF
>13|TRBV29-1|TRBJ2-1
CSVRVSSYNEQFF
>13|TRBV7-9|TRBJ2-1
CASSLVDYNEQFF
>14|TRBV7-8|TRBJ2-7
CASSPPTGPGEQYF
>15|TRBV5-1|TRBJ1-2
CASSLVQGSIYGYTF
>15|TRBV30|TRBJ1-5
CAWSVSLTGPQPQHF
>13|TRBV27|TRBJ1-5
CASRLQGNQPQHF
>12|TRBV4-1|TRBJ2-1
CASSQDVARQFF